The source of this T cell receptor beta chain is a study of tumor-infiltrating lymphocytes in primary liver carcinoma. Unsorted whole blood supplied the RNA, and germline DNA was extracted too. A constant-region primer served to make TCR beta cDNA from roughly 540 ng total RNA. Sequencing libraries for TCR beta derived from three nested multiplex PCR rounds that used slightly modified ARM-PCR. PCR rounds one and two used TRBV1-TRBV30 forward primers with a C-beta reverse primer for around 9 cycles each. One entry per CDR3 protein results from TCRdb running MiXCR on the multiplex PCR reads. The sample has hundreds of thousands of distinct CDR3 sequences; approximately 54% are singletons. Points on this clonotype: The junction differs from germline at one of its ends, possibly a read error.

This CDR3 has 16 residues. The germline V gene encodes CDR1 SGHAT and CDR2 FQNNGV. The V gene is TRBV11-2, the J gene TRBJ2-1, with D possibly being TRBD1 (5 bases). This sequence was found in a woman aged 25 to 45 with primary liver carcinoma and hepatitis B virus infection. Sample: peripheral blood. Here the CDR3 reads CTSSKTTVSSYIEQFF. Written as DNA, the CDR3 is TGTACCAGCAGCAAAACGACAGTGAGCTCCTACATTGAGCAGTTCTTC.